The clone carrying this T cell receptor beta chain was counted many times. No antigen is known for it. CDR3 length: 17 residues. Trimming stripped 6 bases from V and 0 bases from J, with 20 bases between. Sequencing libraries for TCR beta were prepared with iRepertoire HTBI primers and Arm-PCR of CDR3 regions. TCRdb itself ran the multiplex PCR reads through MiXCR, one entry per CDR3 protein. Of some 500,000 distinct CDR3 sequences in the sample, about 13% were seen once. The sample comes from a study of regulatory T cells in long-lasting Graves disease. General study findings and limits: Persistent Graves' patients possessed reduced TCR diversity relative to recently diagnosed ones.

Documented time point: newly diagnosed GD, antithyroid drugs for less than 3 months. Construction of the TCR library relied on RNA isolated from PBMCs. EDTA tubes held approximately 8.8 milliliters of peripheral blood from each patient. The sample was also linked to a second study, of T cells in Graves' hyperthyroidism and ophthalmopathy. According to that study: Diagnoses were made from clinical symptoms, serum measures (thyroxine and TRAb), thyroid ultrasound and orbital computed tomography. In blood, most of the thyroid clonotypes expanded above 0.001 were also present.

This rearrangement joins TRBV12-3 or TRBV12-4 to TRBJ1-1; D may be TRBD1 (5 bases). This TCR derives from a man under 40 with Graves disease. Here the sequenced sample was peripheral blood mononuclear cells (PBMCs), taken at new diagnosis, from a patient treated with antithyroid drugs. DNA for the CDR3: TGTGCCAGCAGCCGTAATCAGTGGGGCTCCTTGAACACTGAAGCTTTCTTT. Its translation is CASSRNQWGSLNTEAFF.